The sequence of this T cell receptor (beta chain) was determined in a study of blood T cell repertoires in COVID-19. TCRdb's copy holds only in-frame clones and misses some; the assay was immunoSEQ multiplex PCR. The data show 300,000 to 400,000 clones, about nine tenths seen once. Trimming shortened V by 0 bases and J by 8 bases, and 11 bases separated the two germline ends. Germline CDR1 is MNHEY and CDR2 is SVGAGI. CDR3 size: 14 residues. Sequences were obtained from peripheral blood. The clonotype comes from a woman in her 30s with COVID-19, enrolled during active disease. The chain employs TRBV6-5 and TRBJ2-1, with D unclear. The CDR3 loop is CASSYSTFSDEQFF. DNA of the CDR3: TGTGCCAGCAGTTACTCGACATTTTCGGATGAGCAGTTCTTC.